The clone carrying this T cell receptor beta chain was recorded many times. Before thyroid surgery, none of the patients had received any treatment. The CDR3 spans 18 residues. The V end was cut by 1 base, the J end by 4 bases, with 20 bases between. The germline gives CDR1 LGHNA, CDR2 YNFKEQ. This sample stems from a study of metastatic and nonmetastatic thyroid tumors. Using MiXCR, TCRdb reanalyzed the PCR reads. The table shows more than 40,000 clones, with roughly 4% occurring only once. The chain joins TRBV4-2 to TRBJ1-5; D uncertain. Input material: blood. The clonotype comes from a female donor with papillary thyroid cancer or a benign thyroid nodule (not recorded which). Some clones in this sample may be carry-over from other donors' samples. The CDR3 sequence: CASSQGATPQSPNQPQHF. CDR3 coding DNA: TGTGCCAGCAGCCAAGGAGCCACGCCTCAGTCCCCGAATCAGCCCCAGCATTTT.